This TCR beta chain was sequenced in a study of blood T cell repertoires in COVID-19. Overall study: Acute and convalescent COVID-19 samples came from the United States, Italy and Spain. PBMCs, B-cell-depleted T cells, or T cells provided the cDNA or gDNA that made up the material.

This CDR3 region has 14 residues. The V and J ends lost 3 bases and 8 bases, in that order; junction bases with no gene match: 2. Per germline, CDR1 KGHSH and CDR2 LQKENI. Authors' analysis steps: How many nucleated cells were present was estimated from reference gene primer amplification. TCRdb's copy holds only in-frame clones and misses some; the assay was immunoSEQ multiplex PCR. The DNA was the basis for D and trimming; V, J and clone size are from that table. The repertoire holds around 250,000 clones, with 84% as singletons. This clone was observed a handful of times. Sequencing input: peripheral blood. The chain carries TRBV18 and TRBJ1-6, with TRBD1 matching 9 bases. The receptor's source is a woman aged 40 to 50 who had recovered from COVID-19. The CDR3 protein is CASSPGQGHSPLHF. The CDR3 region has the DNA TGTGCCAGCTCACCGGGACAGGGACATTCACCCCTCCACTTT.